These T cell receptor beta chains were read from a single sample in a study of blood T cell repertoires in COVID-19. The protocol was immunoSEQ multiplex PCR, while the TCRdb copy is restricted to in-frame clones and leaves out a portion. Altogether approximately 160,000 clones are present, more than 75% being singletons, with the ten largest covering 18%. The sample taken for sequencing was peripheral blood. The receptor set was obtained from a man aged 60 to 75 with active or convalescent COVID-19. Each CDR3 is given with its conserved first and last residue. The order of the fields is V gene, J gene, clone size, D gene, CDR3 protein, CDR3 DNA. The D gene is left open where the match is weak. Clone size is stated in some rows and not others, as once, few, many or a class when expanded.

v_gene: TRBV7-9
j_gene: TRBJ1-2
abundance: .
d_gene: .
CDR3aa: CASSLDGGYTF
CDR3nt: TGTGCCAGCAGCTTAGATGGCGGCTACACCTTC

v_gene: TRBV9
j_gene: TRBJ2-3
abundance: .
d_gene: TRBD2
CDR3aa: CASTKLAEVTDTQYF
CDR3nt: TGTGCCAGCACTAAACTAGCGGAAGTCACAGATACGCAGTATTTT

v_gene: TRBV21-1
j_gene: TRBJ1-5
abundance: .
d_gene: .
CDR3aa: CASSILTGCQPQHF
CDR3nt: TGTGCCAGCAGCATCTTAACCGGTTGTCAGCCCCAGCATTTT

v_gene: TRBV19
j_gene: TRBJ2-1
abundance: .
d_gene: TRBD1
CDR3aa: CASSTLQGSYDNNEQFF
CDR3nt: TGTGCCAGTAGTACGCTACAGGGGTCGTATGACAACAATGAGCAGTTCTTC

v_gene: TRBV18
j_gene: TRBJ1-6
abundance: once
d_gene: TRBD1
CDR3aa: CASSLDRSPSPLHF
CDR3nt: TGTGCCAGCTCATTGGACAGGTCTCCTTCACCCCTCCACTTT

v_gene: TRBV6-5
j_gene: TRBJ2-2
abundance: .
d_gene: TRBD1
CDR3aa: CASRTQGAAGELFF
CDR3nt: TGTGCCAGCAGGACACAGGGGGCGGCCGGGGAGCTGTTTTTT

v_gene: TRBV3-1/TRBV3-2
j_gene: TRBJ2-7
abundance: .
d_gene: TRBD2
CDR3aa: CASSLSGPLEQYF
CDR3nt: TGTGCCAGCAGCCTTAGCGGGCCCCTCGAGCAGTACTTC

v_gene: TRBV7-8
j_gene: TRBJ2-1
abundance: once
d_gene: .
CDR3aa: CASSFGDIVGEQFF
CDR3nt: TGTGCCAGCAGCTTTGGAGATATTGTAGGTGAGCAGTTCTTC

v_gene: TRBV3-1/TRBV3-2
j_gene: TRBJ2-7
abundance: .
d_gene: .
CDR3aa: CASSQDRSYEQYF
CDR3nt: TGTGCCAGCAGCCAAGATCGCAGTTACGAGCAGTACTTC

v_gene: TRBV29-1
j_gene: TRBJ1-2
abundance: once
d_gene: TRBD1
CDR3aa: CSAGQGIDYGYTF
CDR3nt: TGCAGCGCAGGACAGGGGATTGACTATGGCTACACCTTC

v_gene: TRBV3-1/TRBV3-2
j_gene: TRBJ1-5
abundance: .
d_gene: .
CDR3aa: CAGSQDFQSGGRPQPQHF
CDR3nt: TGTGCCGGCAGCCAAGATTTCCAGTCGGGTGGCCGACCTCAGCCCCAGCATTTT

v_gene: TRBV10-1
j_gene: TRBJ1-1
abundance: .
d_gene: .
CDR3aa: CASSEQGKTEAFF
CDR3nt: TGCGCCAGCAGTGAGCAGGGGAAGACTGAAGCTTTCTTT

v_gene: TRBV6-2/TRBV6-3
j_gene: TRBJ1-5
abundance: .
d_gene: .
CDR3aa: CASSYHPMIYVGNQPQHF
CDR3nt: TGTGCCAGCAGTTACCACCCGATGATCTACGTTGGCAATCAGCCCCAGCATTTT

v_gene: TRBV10-3
j_gene: TRBJ2-3
abundance: .
d_gene: .
CDR3aa: CAISERTLTDTQYF
CDR3nt: TGTGCCATCAGCGAACGGACACTTACAGATACGCAGTATTTT

v_gene: TRBV4-1
j_gene: TRBJ1-1
abundance: .
d_gene: .
CDR3aa: CASSQGEGTYEAFF
CDR3nt: TGCGCCAGCAGCCAAGGGGAAGGGACTTATGAAGCTTTCTTT

v_gene: TRBV6-5
j_gene: TRBJ2-4
abundance: .
d_gene: TRBD2
CDR3aa: CASRAGAENIQYF
CDR3nt: TGTGCCAGCAGAGCGGGAGCGGAAAACATTCAGTACTTC

v_gene: TRBV2
j_gene: TRBJ2-5
abundance: once
d_gene: TRBD2
CDR3aa: CASSATRLAGETQYF
CDR3nt: TGTGCCAGCAGTGCTACCCGACTAGCGGGCGAGACCCAGTACTTC

v_gene: TRBV19
j_gene: TRBJ2-7
abundance: .
d_gene: .
CDR3aa: CASSMAGQRPYEQYF
CDR3nt: TGTGCCAGTAGTATGGCTGGACAAAGACCTTACGAGCAGTACTTC

v_gene: TRBV6-5
j_gene: TRBJ2-7
abundance: .
d_gene: TRBD1
CDR3aa: CASTPGGRPYEQYF
CDR3nt: TGTGCCAGCACTCCAGGGGGCAGACCCTACGAGCAGTACTTC

v_gene: TRBV5-6
j_gene: TRBJ1-5
abundance: .
d_gene: .
CDR3aa: CASSFRSYSNQPQHF
CDR3nt: TGTGCCAGCAGCTTTCGGTCTTATAGCAATCAGCCCCAGCATTTT

v_gene: TRBV9
j_gene: TRBJ1-2
abundance: .
d_gene: TRBD1
CDR3aa: CASSVDRGRRGYTF
CDR3nt: TGTGCCAGCAGCGTTGACAGGGGGCGGAGGGGCTACACCTTC

v_gene: TRBV5-5
j_gene: TRBJ2-3
abundance: .
d_gene: .
CDR3aa: CASSTYRETGTQYF
CDR3nt: TGTGCCAGCAGCACGTACAGGGAGACGGGAACGCAGTATTTT

v_gene: TRBV11-2
j_gene: TRBJ1-1
abundance: .
d_gene: .
CDR3aa: CASSQLGRAGNTEAFF
CDR3nt: TGTGCCAGCAGCCAACTAGGACGAGCAGGGAACACTGAAGCTTTCTTT